These 14 T cell receptor beta chains originate from one sample sequenced in a study of T cell repertoires in aging, cancer and after chemotherapy. TRB rearrangements spanning V, D and J were amplified using mixed TRB-A/B primers. Using its own MiXCR run on the multiplex PCR reads, TCRdb lists one record per CDR3 protein. This table has approximately 3,700 distinct CDR3 sequences, approximately 30% appearing once. Peripheral blood genomic DNA, not sorted cells or RNA, was the template. The sequencing sample was made of blood. These TCRs come from a human donor with a solid tumor.

This clonotype came up a few times. The V call is TRBV6-5, the J call TRBJ1-6, with D uncertain. The CDR3 extends over 16 amino acids. V was cut by 0 bases and J by 0 bases, with 6 bases left in between. Germline CDR1 is MNHEY and CDR2 is SVGAGI. For the CDR3, the DNA is TGTGCCAGCAGTTACTCAGCGAGCTCCTATAATTCACCCCTCCACTTT. Residues: CASSYSASSYNSPLHF.

The chain combines TRBV6-6 with TRBJ2-7; tentative D call: TRBD1 (6 bases). Germline V gene lookup returns CDR1 MNHNY and CDR2 SVGAGI (reference sequence). The germline V and J ends were trimmed by 6 bases and 0 bases, with 9 bases remaining between them. The CDR3 spans 13 residues. CDR3 region: CASSPGDSYEQYV. As DNA, the CDR3 is TGTGCCAGCAGCCCAGGGGACTCCTACGAGCAGTACGTC.

This chain links TRBV5-1 with TRBJ2-3; TRBD1 aligns across 7 bases. Germline assignment: CDR1 SGHRS and CDR2 YFSETQ. The CDR3 extends over 17 amino acids. The junction had 12 bases not matched to a gene; V was cut back by 3 bases and J by 2 bases. The CDR3 DNA reads TGCGCCAGCAGCTACCACGGGACAGATTCGTTCACAGATACGCAGTATTTT. Translating gives CASSYHGTDSFTDTQYF.

The chain is built from TRBV6-5 and TRBJ1-2, with a weak D call TRBD1 (5 bases). V lost 6 bases, J lost 3 bases, and 20 bases lay in between. CDR1 and CDR2 from the germline V gene are MNHEY and SVGAGI. The CDR3 contains 16 residues. In nucleotides, the CDR3 is TGTGCCAGCAGCGCGGGGTTGACAGTAGGGTACTATGGCTACACCTTC. It yields the protein CASSAGLTVGYYGYTF.

The DNA for the CDR3 is TGTGCCAGTAGTATTAGGACAGCTTTTAACACTGAAGCTTTCTTT. Its translation: CASSIRTAFNTEAFF. V gene TRBV19 combines with J gene TRBJ1-1, with D maybe TRBD1 (6 bases). The CDR3 is 15 residues long. Germline-derived CDR1 and CDR2 are LNHDA and SQIVND (reference sequence). The germline V and J ends were trimmed by 3 bases and 2 bases, with 13 bases remaining between them.

Here the CDR3 DNA reads TGTGCCAGCAGCGCCAGGACAGGCACTGAAGCTTTCTTT. Its protein is CASSARTGTEAFF. V usage is TRBV7-9 and J usage is TRBJ1-1, with 7 bases identical to TRBD1. The CDR3 runs to 13 residues. Germline-derived CDR1 and CDR2 are SEHNR and FQNEAQ (reference sequence). V lost 5 bases, J lost 4 bases, and 4 bases stayed unmatched.

This clonotype was recorded a few times. V is TRBV24-1 and J is TRBJ2-3; unclear D gene. Trimming removed 7 bases from V and 1 base from J, with 14 bases in between. The CDR3 has 15 residues. Per germline, CDR1 KGHDR and CDR2 SFDVKD. CDR3 region: CATSPSDQGTDTQYF. DNA for the CDR3: TGTGCCACCAGCCCTTCTGATCAGGGCACAGATACGCAGTATTTT.

The chain combines TRBV5-1 with TRBJ2-5, with D maybe TRBD1 (5 bases). CDR3 length equals 15 residues. Per the germline V gene, CDR1 is SGHRS and CDR2 is YFSETQ. Trimming left V 4 bases short and J 1 base short, with 14 bases between. The CDR3 loop reads CASSGSTVSQETQYF. CDR3 DNA: TGCGCCAGCAGCGGATCGACAGTTTCCCAAGAGACCCAGTACTTC.

The rearrangement joins TRBV25-1 to TRBJ2-7; D is unclear. Trimming left V 4 bases short and J 6 bases short, with 13 bases between. The CDR3 loop spans 13 amino acids. Germline V lookup: CDR1 MGHDK, CDR2 SYGVNS. CDR3 DNA: TGTGCCAGCAGTGCGCTTACCTGGGGCGAGCAGTACTTC. Translated, it gives CASSALTWGEQYF.

This clonotype is labeled as medium-sized. This chain uses TRBV27 with TRBJ2-3; D gene uncertain. The V end was cut by 5 bases, the J end by 1 base, with 16 bases between. There are 16 residues in the CDR3. Germline V gene data show CDR1 as MNHEY and CDR2 as SMNVEV (reference sequence). Here the CDR3 DNA reads TGTGCCAGCAGTCCCACCGGCGTCCCCGGCACAGATACGCAGTATTTT. Amino acids: CASSPTGVPGTDTQYF.

The V and J genes are TRBV4-1 and TRBJ1-5; the match to TRBD1 covers 10 bases. CDR3 length: 15 residues. CDR1 and CDR2 from the germline V gene are MGHRA and YSYEKL. Trimming took 1 base from V and 7 from J; bases not matched to a gene: 4. CDR3 residues: CASSQGQGANQPQHF. CDR3 in DNA: TGCGCCAGCAGCCAAGGACAGGGGGCGAACCAGCCCCAGCATTTT.

The V call is TRBV6-4, the J call TRBJ2-1; 9 positions match TRBD1. The CDR3 is made up of 15 amino acids. The J segment lost 9 bases and the V segment lost 0 bases, leaving 6 bases of the junction unmatched. Per the germline V gene, CDR1 is MRHNA and CDR2 is SNTAGT. The CDR3 DNA is TGTGCCAGCAGTGACTCCTTGGACAGGGGAGGTGAGCAGTTCTTC. Amino acids: CASSDSLDRGGEQFF.

This clonotype occurred a few times. The V and J genes are TRBV5-1 and TRBJ1-2; D is unclear. Deletions cut 1 base from V and 5 bases from J, with 9 bases between. CDR1 and CDR2 (germline): SGHRS, YFSETQ. The CDR3 has 13 amino acids. CDR3 coding DNA: TGCGCCAGCAGCTTGTCTCAGAGGTATGGCTACACCTTC. It encodes CASSLSQRYGYTF.

The chain employs TRBV18 and TRBJ2-2, with 10 bases fitting TRBD2. Germline V gene sequence: CDR1 KGHSH, CDR2 LQKENI. The ends lost 2 bases at V and 5 bases at J; junction bases unmatched: 8. The CDR3 is 17 amino acids. The CDR3 region has the DNA TGTGCCAGCTCACCAGGAATAGCGGGAGGACCAACCGGGGAGCTGTTTTTT. Protein: CASSPGIAGGPTGELFF.